This T cell receptor beta chain emerged from a study of human T cells and chemical hapten exposure. In TCRdb, the 5' RACE reads were re-called with MiXCR into one record per CDR3 protein. Of tens of thousands of distinct CDR3 sequences listed, roughly 7.7% are singletons. It was unfractionated whole blood from which total RNA was extracted. The TCR comes from a male donor in good health.

Here the CDR3 reads CASSASVYEQYF. The CDR3 nucleotides are TGTGCCAGCAGTGCCAGCGTCTACGAGCAGTACTTC. The V gene is TRBV6-1, the J gene TRBJ2-7; D gene ambiguous. Trimming stripped 4 bases from V and 3 bases from J, with 7 bases between. The CDR3 covers 12 residues. Germline V gene lookup returns CDR1 MNHNS and CDR2 SASEGT.